In its sample, the clone carrying this TCR beta chain was seen many times. This sample is drawn from a study of CD8+CD57+ T cells in acquired aplastic anemia. Genomic DNA templated the TCR beta VDJ and CDR3 profiling. In TCRdb, the reads were re-called with MiXCR into one record per CDR3 protein. This table holds 150,000 to 200,000 distinct CDR3 sequences, under 50% found once. Patients picked for sequencing had shown CD8+CD57+ cell expansion detected by flow cytometry. The clonotype comes from a human donor with aplastic anemia. Material for sequencing was sorted CD4+, CD8+, or CD8+CD57+ T cells (not recorded which) from PBMCs.

The CDR3 nucleotides are TGCGCCAGCAGCTTGATCGGAGGCGAGAACGAGCAGTACTTC. Amino acid sequence: CASSLIGGENEQYF. This chain links TRBV5-1 with TRBJ2-7, with D possibly TRBD2 on 5 matching bases. The ends were cut back, 1 base at V and 5 bases at J, with 13 bases in the middle. This CDR3 spans 14 amino acids. Per germline, CDR1 SGHRS and CDR2 YFSETQ.